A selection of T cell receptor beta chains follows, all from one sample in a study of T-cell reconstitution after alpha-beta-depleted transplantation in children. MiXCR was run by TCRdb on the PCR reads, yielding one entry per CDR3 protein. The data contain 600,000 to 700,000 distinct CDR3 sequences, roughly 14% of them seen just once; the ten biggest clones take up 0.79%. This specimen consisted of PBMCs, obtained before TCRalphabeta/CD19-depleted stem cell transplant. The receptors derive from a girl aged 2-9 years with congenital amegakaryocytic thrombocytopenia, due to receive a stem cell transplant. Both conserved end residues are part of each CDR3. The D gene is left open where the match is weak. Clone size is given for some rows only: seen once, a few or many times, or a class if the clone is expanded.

TGTGCCAGCATTCTTCTGGCCATGAACACTGAAGCTTTCTTT	CASILLAMNTEAFF	TRBV27	TRBJ1-1	-	-
TGCAGTGCTCGACAGGGGAGAGGTACTGGCTACACCTTC	CSARQGRGTGYTF	TRBV20-1	TRBJ1-2	many	TRBD1
TGTGCCAGCAGCCCCCGGAGGACTGGTTACGTTGAAGCTTTCTTT	CASSPRRTGYVEAFF	TRBV7-8	TRBJ1-1	few	-
TGCGCCAGTAGAGGGCTAGCGGGAGAAGAGCAGTTCTTC	CASRGLAGEEQFF	TRBV5-1	TRBJ2-1	few	TRBD2
TGCACCAGCAGCTTGGCAGGCACAGATACGCAGTATTTT	CTSSLAGTDTQYF	TRBV5-1	TRBJ2-3	-	-
TGTGCCAGCAGCTTAGAAATCGGGCCTTATAATTCACCCCTCCACTTT	CASSLEIGPYNSPLHF	TRBV7-9	TRBJ1-6	-	-
TGCAGTGCTAGGCAGGGGCGGGGGGATTACGAGCAGTACTTC	CSARQGRGDYEQYF	TRBV20-1	TRBJ2-7	few	TRBD2
TGTGCCAGCAGCTTAATGGGGAGCACAGATACGCAGTATTTT	CASSLMGSTDTQYF	TRBV7-9	TRBJ2-3	many	-
TGTGCCACCAGCAGGCGGGGGAAAGAGACCCAGTACTTC	CATSRRGKETQYF	TRBV15	TRBJ2-5	many	TRBD2
TGCAGCGTAGCAGGGAGCACTGAAGCTTTCTTT	CSVAGSTEAFF	TRBV29-1	TRBJ1-1	many	-
TGTGCCAGTACCGGGGTTGAGTTAAACTATGGCTACACCTTC	CASTGVELNYGYTF	TRBV19	TRBJ1-2	-	-
TGTGCCAGCAGTTATCGGAGGGGGGAGACCCAGTACTTC	CASSYRRGETQYF	TRBV6-5	TRBJ2-5	-	-
TGTGCCAGCAGCCTGTCGTTCGGATCGAACACCGGGGAGCTGTTTTTT	CASSLSFGSNTGELFF	TRBV7-9	TRBJ2-2	few	-
TGCAGTGCTAGCAAAGGGACAGGGAAGCCCTACGAGCAGTACTTC	CSASKGTGKPYEQYF	TRBV20-1	TRBJ2-7	many	TRBD1
TGCAGTGCTAGAGTGGGAGTAACGAACACTGAAGCTTTCTTT	CSARVGVTNTEAFF	TRBV20-1	TRBJ1-1	many	-
TGTGCTAGTGGTCCTACGAATTCGGGGTTGGAGTTCTTC	CASGPTNSGLEFF	TRBV12-5	TRBJ2-1	many	-
TGTGCCTGGGATTCGGGACAGGGGGCGTCCAATGAGCAGTTCTTC	CAWDSGQGASNEQFF	TRBV30	TRBJ2-1	many	TRBD1
TGTGCCAGCAGCCTAAGGGACTACAACAATGAGCAGTTCTTC	CASSLRDYNNEQFF	TRBV7-3	TRBJ2-1	-	TRBD2
TGTGCCAGCAGTGAGCTAGCGGGGATCGCGAACACCGGGGAGCTGTTTTTT	CASSELAGIANTGELFF	TRBV2	TRBJ2-2	few	TRBD2
TGTGCCAGCAGCGTAGCTTCCGGGTTCCCCTCCTACGAGCAGTACTTC	CASSVASGFPSYEQYF	TRBV9	TRBJ2-7	few	-
TGCAGTGCAACTGCCGGGACTAGCGGGAGATTTGCCACAGATACGCAGTATTTT	CSATAGTSGRFATDTQYF	TRBV20-1	TRBJ2-3	many	TRBD2
TGCAGTGCTAGAGATCCCGGACAGGGGGCTGGGGAGCAGTACTTC	CSARDPGQGAGEQYF	TRBV20-1	TRBJ2-7	-	TRBD1
TGTGCCAGCAGCTCTTTATGGCGGAGCTCCTACGAGCAGTACTTC	CASSSLWRSSYEQYF	TRBV7-2	TRBJ2-7	-	-
TGTGCCAGCAGTTACCCAAGCTCCTATAATTCACCCCTCCACTTT	CASSYPSSYNSPLHF	TRBV12-3/TRBV12-4	TRBJ1-6	-	-
TGTGCCAGCAGTTACGGGACGGCAAACACCGGGGAGCTGTTTTTT	CASSYGTANTGELFF	TRBV7-6	TRBJ2-2	many	-
TGTGCCAGCATTTCCACCGGGACTAGCAGCTACGAGCAGTACTTC	CASISTGTSSYEQYF	TRBV28	TRBJ2-7	-	TRBD2
TGTGCCAGCAGCCAGACGGACGAGGGCCCCTACGAGCAGTACTTC	CASSQTDEGPYEQYF	TRBV14	TRBJ2-7	-	-
TGTGCCAGCAGCCAAGATGTCAGGGCCAACTTGAACACTGAAGCTTTCTTT	CASSQDVRANLNTEAFF	TRBV4-2	TRBJ1-1	few	-
TGCGCCAGCAGCTTGTACGCAGGGACTAGGGGGTTCAATGAGCAGTTCTTC	CASSLYAGTRGFNEQFF	TRBV5-1	TRBJ2-1	-	TRBD2
TGCAGTACGCAGGTATCCTACGAGCAGTACTTC	CSTQVSYEQYF	TRBV20-1	TRBJ2-7	-	-